Following are 14 T cell receptor beta chains from one sample sequenced in a study of blood T cell repertoires in COVID-19. Measured with immunoSEQ multiplex PCR; TCRdb has only the in-frame clones, and not every one. Of tens of thousands of clones in the sample, roughly 80% were seen once. Sequencing input: peripheral blood. The receptors originated from a human donor in a cohort sampled during active or convalescent COVID-19.

V and J are TRBV5-4 and TRBJ2-2; 8 bases match TRBD1. With 4 bases clipped from V and 8 bases from J, the junction kept 4 bases outside the gene matches. The CDR3 consists of 13 residues. Per germline, CDR1 SGHNT and CDR2 YYREEE (reference sequence). In DNA, the CDR3 is TGTGCCAGCAGCCCGGACAGGGCTGGGGAGCTGTTTTTT. This codes for CASSPDRAGELFF. The variable domain in full, completed from reference TRBV5-4 and TRBJ2-2, reads ETGVTQSPTHLIKTRGQQVTLRCSSQSGHNTVSWYQQALGQGPQFIFQYYREEENGRGNFPPRFSGLQFPNYSSELNVNALELDDSALYLCASSPDRAGELFFGEGSRLTVL.

This chain uses TRBV19 with TRBJ1-5; the match to TRBD1 covers 9 bases. Germline V gives CDR1 LNHDA, CDR2 SQIVND (reference sequence). V lost 7 bases to trimming and J lost 1 base; unmatched junction nucleotides: 8. The CDR3 is 16 amino acids. CDR3 amino acids: CASTLQGARSNQPQHF. The CDR3 DNA is TGTGCCAGTACCCTACAGGGGGCGAGGAGCAATCAGCCCCAGCATTTT.

This clone was found many times. The chain links TRBV6-2 or TRBV6-3 to TRBJ1-1; tentative D call: TRBD1 (5 bases). The germline gives CDR1 MNHEY, CDR2 SVGEGT. The CDR3 has 14 amino acids. V was pared by 7 bases and J by 6 bases, with 18 bases between. This chain's CDR3 is CASTPGWGDPEAFF. Here the CDR3 DNA reads TGTGCCAGCACCCCCGGGTGGGGGGACCCTGAAGCTTTCTTT.

This clone was recorded a few times. This sequence joins TRBV6-6 and TRBJ1-1; D call uncertain. There are 14 residues in the CDR3. Germline-derived CDR1 and CDR2 are MNHNY and SVGAGI (reference sequence). V lost 0 bases and J 1 base, leaving 6 bases between the germline ends. The DNA for the CDR3 is TGTGCCAGCAGTTACTCAGAGCCGAACACTGAAGCTTTCTTT. Translated: CASSYSEPNTEAFF.

This chain connects TRBV19 to TRBJ1-1; no definite D call. The CDR3 has 13 amino acids. V was clipped by 2 bases and J by 11 bases, with 15 bases between them. Germline V gene sequence: CDR1 LNHDA, CDR2 SQIVND (reference sequence). CDR3 coding DNA: TGTGCCAGTAGTATAATGGTGCTGGAGGAGGCTTTCTTT. Translating it yields CASSIMVLEEAFF.

The gene calls are TRBV5-6 and TRBJ2-7; TRBD2 matches 11 bases. CDR1 and CDR2 from the germline V gene are SGHDT and YYEEEE. The V gene end was trimmed by 4 bases and the J gene end by 2 bases; junction bases not matched to a gene: 2. The CDR3 is 14 amino acids. CDR3 residues: CASSLSGGAYEQYF. The DNA of the CDR3 is TGTGCCAGCAGCCTTAGCGGGGGGGCCTACGAGCAGTACTTC.

The rearrangement joins TRBV5-4 to TRBJ1-6; 10 bases align to TRBD1. J was trimmed by 6 bases and V by 4 bases; bases with no gene match: 10. This CDR3 spans 17 amino acids. Germline CDR1 and CDR2: SGHNT and YYREEE (reference sequence). The CDR3 region is CASSTGGGTGANSPLHF. DNA of the CDR3: TGTGCCAGCAGCACTGGAGGCGGGACAGGGGCTAATTCACCCCTCCACTTT. The full variable domain, its missing parts supplied by reference TRBV5-4 and TRBJ1-6, is ETGVTQSPTHLIKTRGQQVTLRCSSQSGHNTVSWYQQALGQGPQFIFQYYREEENGRGNFPPRFSGLQFPNYSSELNVNALELDDSALYLCASSTGGGTGANSPLHFGNGTRLTVT.

The genes are TRBV6-5 and TRBJ1-2, with D perhaps TRBD1 (6 bases). CDR3 size: 14 residues. V was cut by 5 bases and J by 2 bases, with 12 bases left in between. CDR1 and CDR2 from the germline V gene are MNHEY and SVGAGI. In DNA, the CDR3 is TGTGCCAGCAGTAAACAGGGTGCCAACTATGGCTACACCTTC. It is translated as CASSKQGANYGYTF.

This sequence joins TRBV4-1 and TRBJ2-1, with 7 bases fitting TRBD2. The length of the CDR3 is 16 residues. V lost 0 bases, J lost 1 base, and 3 bases stayed unmatched. CDR1 and CDR2 (germline): MGHRA, YSYEKL. This CDR3 is CASSQEYSGSYNEQFF. For the CDR3, the DNA is TGCGCCAGCAGCCAAGAATATAGCGGGTCCTACAATGAGCAGTTCTTC.

The rearrangement joins TRBV21-1 to TRBJ1-1; the DNA was not compared with TRBD1, the D call given in the table. TRBV21-1 is described as a pseudogene. This CDR3 has 13 amino acids. CDR3 in amino acids: CAMAQGRDTEAFF. The CDR3, as DNA: TGTGCCATGGCACAGGGGAGAGACACTGAAGCTTTCTTT.

The CDR3 here is CASSLLGTGSSPLHF. As DNA, the CDR3 is TGTGCCAGCAGCCTCCTGGGGACAGGCAGTTCACCCCTCCACTTT. This rearrangement joins TRBV9 to TRBJ1-6, with TRBD1 matching 8 bases. The CDR3 has 15 amino acids. Trimming at V came to 4 bases and at J to 9 bases, leaving 9 bases not matched to a gene. The V gene's germline CDR1 is SGDLS and CDR2 YYNGEE.

The CDR3 coding sequence is TGTGCCAGCAGCTTAGCAGCGGGGGTAGCATATGAGCAGTTCTTC. This gives the protein CASSLAAGVAYEQFF. This rearrangement joins TRBV7-2 to TRBJ2-1; 8 bases are shared with TRBD2. Per the germline V gene, CDR1 is SGHTA and CDR2 is FQGNSA. This CDR3 has 15 amino acids. The junction had 6 bases not matched to a gene; V was cut back by 0 bases and J by 8 bases.

CDR3 sequence: CASITGSTTEAFF. In DNA, the CDR3 is TGTGCCAGTATAACAGGTAGCACCACTGAAGCTTTCTTT. V is TRBV19 and J is TRBJ1-1; maybe TRBD1 (5 bases). CDR1 and CDR2 from the germline V gene are LNHDA and SQIVND (reference sequence). Deletions cut 7 bases from V and 4 bases from J, with 13 bases between. This CDR3 has 13 residues. The full variable domain, its missing parts supplied by reference TRBV19 and TRBJ1-1, is DGGITQSPKYLFRKEGQNVTLSCEQNLNHDAMYWYRQDPGQGLRLIYYSQIVNDFQKGDIAEGYSVSREKKESFPLTVTSAQKNPTAFYLCASITGSTTEAFFGQGTRLTVV.

This clone was counted once. This chain links TRBV11-2 with TRBJ1-6; perhaps TRBD1 as D (6 bases). Germline-derived CDR1 and CDR2 are SGHAT and FQNNGV. This CDR3 comprises 14 residues. Deletions cut 6 bases from V and 7 bases from J, with 13 bases between. The CDR3 loop reads CASRQGTGNSPLHF. For the CDR3, the DNA is TGTGCCAGCAGACAGGGAACAGGGAATTCACCCCTCCACTTT.